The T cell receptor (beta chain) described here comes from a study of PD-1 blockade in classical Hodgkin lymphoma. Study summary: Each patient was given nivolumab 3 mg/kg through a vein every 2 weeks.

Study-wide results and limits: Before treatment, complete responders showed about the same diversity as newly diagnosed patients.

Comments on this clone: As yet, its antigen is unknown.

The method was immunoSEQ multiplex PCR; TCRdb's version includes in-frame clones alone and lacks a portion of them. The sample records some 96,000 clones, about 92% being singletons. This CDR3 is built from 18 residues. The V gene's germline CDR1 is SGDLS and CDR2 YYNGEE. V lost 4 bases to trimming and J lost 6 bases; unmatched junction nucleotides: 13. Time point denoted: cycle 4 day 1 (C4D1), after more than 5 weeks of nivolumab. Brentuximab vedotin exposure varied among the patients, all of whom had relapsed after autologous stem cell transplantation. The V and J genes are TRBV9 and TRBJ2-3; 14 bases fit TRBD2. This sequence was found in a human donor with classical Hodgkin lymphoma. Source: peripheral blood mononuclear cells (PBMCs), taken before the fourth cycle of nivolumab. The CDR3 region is CASSLTRLAGGSQDTQYF. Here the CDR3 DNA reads TGTGCCAGCAGCCTGACCAGACTAGCGGGAGGGTCCCAGGATACGCAGTATTTT.